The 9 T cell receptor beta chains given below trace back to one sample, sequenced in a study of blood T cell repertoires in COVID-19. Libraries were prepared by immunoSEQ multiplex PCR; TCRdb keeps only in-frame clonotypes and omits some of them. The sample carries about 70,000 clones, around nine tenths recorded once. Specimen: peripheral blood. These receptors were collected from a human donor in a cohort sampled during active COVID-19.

The CDR3: CASSSPAGTGPNYGYTF. CDR3 nucleotide sequence: TGCGCCAGCAGCTCCCCGGCCGGGACAGGCCCTAACTATGGCTACACCTTC. The V call is TRBV5-1, the J call TRBJ1-2; TRBD1 aligns across 8 bases. Germline lookup yields CDR1 SGHRS and CDR2 YFSETQ. CDR3 size: 17 residues. V lost 3 bases to trimming and J lost 0 bases; unmatched junction nucleotides: 10.

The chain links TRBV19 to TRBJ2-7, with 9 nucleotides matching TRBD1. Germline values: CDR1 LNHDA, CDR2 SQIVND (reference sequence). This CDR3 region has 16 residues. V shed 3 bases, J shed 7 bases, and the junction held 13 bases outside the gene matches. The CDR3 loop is CASSIEGWGQGGEQYF. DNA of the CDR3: TGTGCCAGTAGTATCGAGGGGTGGGGACAGGGCGGAGAGCAGTACTTC.

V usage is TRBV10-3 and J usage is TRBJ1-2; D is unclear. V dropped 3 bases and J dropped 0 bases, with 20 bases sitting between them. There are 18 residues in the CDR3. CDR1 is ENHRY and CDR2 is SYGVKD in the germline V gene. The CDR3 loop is CAISDPEADGRTNYGYTF. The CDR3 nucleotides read TGTGCCATCAGTGACCCCGAAGCGGACGGAAGGACTAACTATGGCTACACCTTC.

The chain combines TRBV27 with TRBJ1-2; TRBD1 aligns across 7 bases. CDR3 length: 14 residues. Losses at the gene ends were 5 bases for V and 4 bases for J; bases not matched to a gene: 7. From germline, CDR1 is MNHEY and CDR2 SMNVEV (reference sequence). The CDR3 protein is CASSQDRSGYGYTF. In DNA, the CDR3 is TGTGCCAGCAGTCAGGACAGGTCGGGCTATGGCTACACCTTC.

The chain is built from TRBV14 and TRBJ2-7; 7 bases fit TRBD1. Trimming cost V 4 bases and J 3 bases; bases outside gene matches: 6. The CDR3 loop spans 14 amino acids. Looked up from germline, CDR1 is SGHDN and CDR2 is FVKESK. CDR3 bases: TGTGCCAGCAGCCCATACAGGGGCGGCTACGAGCAGTACTTC. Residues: CASSPYRGGYEQYF. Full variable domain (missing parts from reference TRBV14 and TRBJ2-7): EAGVTQFPSHSVIEKGQTVTLRCDPISGHDNLYWYRRVMGKEIKFLLHFVKESKQDESGMPNNRFLAERTGGTYSTLKVQPAELEDSGVYFCASSPYRGGYEQYFGPGTRLTVT.

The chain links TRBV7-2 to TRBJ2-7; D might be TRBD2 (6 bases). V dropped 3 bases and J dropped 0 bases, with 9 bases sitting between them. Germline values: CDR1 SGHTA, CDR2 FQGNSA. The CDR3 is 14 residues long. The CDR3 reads CASSFSGASYEQYF. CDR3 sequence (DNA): TGTGCCAGCAGCTTTAGCGGAGCCTCCTACGAGCAGTACTTC.

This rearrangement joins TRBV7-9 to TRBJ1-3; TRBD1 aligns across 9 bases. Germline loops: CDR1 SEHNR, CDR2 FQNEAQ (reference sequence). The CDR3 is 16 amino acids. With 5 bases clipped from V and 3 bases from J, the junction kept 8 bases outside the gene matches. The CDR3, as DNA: TGTGCCAGCAGCCTATCCGGGACAGGGCTTGGAAACACCATATATTTT. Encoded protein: CASSLSGTGLGNTIYF.

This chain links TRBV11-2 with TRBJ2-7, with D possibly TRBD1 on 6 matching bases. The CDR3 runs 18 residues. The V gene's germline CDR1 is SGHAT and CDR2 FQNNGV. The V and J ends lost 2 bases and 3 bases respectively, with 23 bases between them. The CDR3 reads CASSLPLDRTANYYEQYF. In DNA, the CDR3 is TGTGCCAGCAGCTTACCACTAGACAGGACAGCCAACTACTACGAGCAGTACTTC.

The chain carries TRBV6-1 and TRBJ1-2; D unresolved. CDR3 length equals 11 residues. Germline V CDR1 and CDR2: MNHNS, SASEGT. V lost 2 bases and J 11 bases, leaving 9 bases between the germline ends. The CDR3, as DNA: TGTGCCAGCAGTGAATGGGCTTCATACACCTTC. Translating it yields CASSEWASYTF.